This T cell receptor beta chain was found in a study of T cell repertoires in cytomegalovirus infection. With regard to this clonotype: What it binds is unknown.

TCRdb processed the reads anew with MiXCR; each CDR3 protein has one entry. The table records fewer than 850,000 distinct CDR3 sequences, almost 30% of them present only once. The V and J ends lost 8 bases and 0 bases, in that order; junction bases with no gene match: 3. CDR1 and CDR2 (germline): MDHEN, SYDVKM. There are 15 residues in the CDR3. Study results and caveats: Ex vivo, HLA-C-restricted CMV-specific TCR beta clonotypes prevailed over the rest of the response.

This receptor was obtained from a human donor in good health (CMV status not recorded). Some clones in this sample may be carry-over from other donors' samples. The sample was cultured CD8+ T cells from PBMCs, taken from culture after CMV antigen stimulation. V gene TRBV28 combines with J gene TRBJ2-1; 11 nucleotides line up with TRBD2. The CDR3 loop reads CASRLAGISYNEQFF. The CDR3 coding sequence is TGTGCCAGCCGACTAGCGGGGATCTCCTACAATGAGCAGTTCTTC.